These T cell receptor beta chains were read from a single sample in a study of regulatory T cells in long-lasting Graves disease. From the multiplex PCR reads, TCRdb called clonotypes with MiXCR, one entry per CDR3 protein. The table includes roughly 560,000 distinct CDR3 sequences, roughly 15% detected once. These data are also associated with another study on T cells in Graves' hyperthyroidism and ophthalmopathy.

The specimen comprised peripheral blood mononuclear cells (PBMCs), sampled at new diagnosis, from a patient treated with antithyroid drugs. Source of these receptors: a woman aged 40 to 65 with Graves disease. CDR3s include the opening cysteine and the closing phenylalanine or tryptophan. A D gene is named only where the DNA matches it firmly. The size field is filled for only some rows; it gives once, few, many or a size class.

15 TRBJ1-1 TRBD1 many TRBV28 TGTGCCAGCAGTTCGTCCGGGACAGGGGGAACTGAAACTTTCTTT CASSSSGTGGTETFF
17 TRBJ2-1 TRBD2 . TRBV9 TGTGCCAGCAGCGTAGGGGCTAGCGGGGGGGGGGTAGGTGAGCAGTTCTTC CASSVGASGGGVGEQFF
17 TRBJ1-4 . few TRBV7-9 TGTGCCAGCAGCTTAGCTCTCGGGTCACAGGACTTTGAAAAACTGTTTTTT CASSLALGSQDFEKLFF
12 TRBJ1-5 . . TRBV28 TGTGCCAGCAGCCCGTCACGGAGGACCCAGCATTTT CASSPSRRTQHF
16 TRBJ2-1 . . TRBV6-5 TGTGCCAGCAGTTACTCGGTACACCGTGAATCAAATGAGCAGTTCTTC CASSYSVHRESNEQFF
14 TRBJ1-5 . many TRBV12-3/TRBV12-4 TGTGCCAGCAGTCGCGGGGAGATCAATCAGCCCCAGCATTTT CASSRGEINQPQHF
13 TRBJ1-1 TRBD1 many TRBV9 TGTGCCAGCGGGGACAGGGTGAACACTGAAGCTTTCTTT CASGDRVNTEAFF
11 TRBJ2-1 . many TRBV2 TGTGCCAGCCCTACAGGGCCAGAGCAGTTCTTC CASPTGPEQFF
14 TRBJ2-7 TRBD1 many TRBV7-9 TGTGCCAGCAGCCCCTGGACAGGGGGCGCGGGGCAGTACTTC CASSPWTGGAGQYF
16 TRBJ1-6 . many TRBV3-1 TGTGCCAGCAGCCAAGAAAGAGCGCGGGGGAATTCACCCCTCCACTTT CASSQERARGNSPLHF
13 TRBJ1-5 TRBD1 few TRBV20-1 TGCAGTGCTAGCCCAGGGGGCGATCAGCCCCAGCATTTT CSASPGGDQPQHF
15 TRBJ2-1 TRBD2 many TRBV13 TGTGCCAGCAGCTTATTGGGACTAGCAAGCAATGAGCAGTTCTTC CASSLLGLASNEQFF
15 TRBJ1-2 TRBD1 . TRBV5-6 TGTGTCAGCAGCATGGACAGGAAGTCTAACTATGGCTACACCTTC CVSSMDRKSNYGYTF
15 TRBJ1-2 . . TRBV12-3/TRBV12-4 TGTGCCAGCAGTCCCTCGGGACCTATTAACTATGGCTACACCTTC CASSPSGPINYGYTF
16 TRBJ2-2 TRBD2 few TRBV3-1 TGTGCCAGCAGCCCCCGAGCGGGGGGTTTCACCGGGGAGCTGTTTTTT CASSPRAGGFTGELFF
16 TRBJ2-7 TRBD1 many TRBV9 TGTGCCAGCAGCGTAGGAGGGGGCGACGGACCCTACGAGCAGTACTTC CASSVGGGDGPYEQYF
17 TRBJ2-4 TRBD1 many TRBV28 TGTGCCAGCAGTTTACCTTCAGGGGGCGTATCCAAAAACATTCAGTACTTC CASSLPSGGVSKNIQYF
15 TRBJ1-1 . few TRBV7-9 TGTGCCAGCAGCTTAGTTGGGGCGCAGAACACTGAAGCTTTCTTT CASSLVGAQNTEAFF
15 TRBJ2-7 . many TRBV7-9 TGTGCCAGCAGCAAGTACCGGGACACTTCATACGAGCAGTACTTC CASSKYRDTSYEQYF
16 TRBJ1-5 TRBD1 many TRBV6-1 TGTGCCAGCAATACCGGGACAGGGTTTAGCAATCAGCCCCAGCATTTT CASNTGTGFSNQPQHF
14 TRBJ2-3 . . TRBV20-1 TGCAGTGCTAGGGAGGCCTCGGGGGCAGATACGCAGTATTTT CSAREASGADTQYF
16 TRBJ1-2 . few TRBV4-1 TGCGCCAACAGCCAAGAAACAGGGTCCCCCCTCTATGGCTACACCTTC CANSQETGSPLYGYTF
16 TRBJ1-1 TRBD1 many TRBV19 TGTGCCAGTACTACCCCTCGACAGGGTATCGACACTGAAGCTTTCTTT CASTTPRQGIDTEAFF
13 TRBJ1-1 . many TRBV2 TGTGCCAGCCGGAGGGAGGAAGATACTGAAGCTTTCTTT CASRREEDTEAFF
15 TRBJ2-5 . . TRBV9 TGTGCCAGCAGCGGAGGGCTCCGGGCAGGGGAGACCCAGTACTTC CASSGGLRAGETQYF
13 TRBJ2-3 . few TRBV20-1 TGCAGTGCGGTTACTAGCAGCACAGATACGCAGTATTTT CSAVTSSTDTQYF
12 TRBJ1-2 . many TRBV27 TGCGCCAGCAGTGATTCCGGCTATGGCTACACCTTC CASSDSGYGYTF
15 TRBJ1-2 TRBD1 many TRBV2 TGTGCCAGCACCTCAACAGGGGAGGCTCTGTATGGCTACACCTTC CASTSTGEALYGYTF
12 TRBJ1-2 . many TRBV20-1 TGCAGTGCCCAAACAGGACCGCGCGGCTACACCTTC CSAQTGPRGYTF
13 TRBJ2-3 . many TRBV11-2 TGTGCCAGCAGCTTGGGGAGATTAGATACGCAGTATTTT CASSLGRLDTQYF
14 TRBJ1-1 . many TRBV2 TGTGCCAGCGGCGGTAGGGTGGGTTACACTGAAGCTTTCTTT CASGGRVGYTEAFF
14 TRBJ2-7 TRBD1 many TRBV2 TGTGCCAGCAGCGCCGGGACAGGGACCTACGAGCAGTACTTC CASSAGTGTYEQYF
18 TRBJ2-1 TRBD1 . TRBV7-2 TGTGCCAGCAGCTTATGGCAGGGGGCGCGTGTACGCAACAATGAGCAGTTCTTC CASSLWQGARVRNNEQFF
15 TRBJ2-5 TRBD1 many TRBV2 TGTGCCAGCAGGAGGGGGACAGCTACTTTAGAGACCCAGTACTTC CASRRGTATLETQYF
12 TRBJ2-5 . many TRBV3-1 TGTGCCAGCAGCCAAGTGGGAGAGACCCAGTACTTC CASSQVGETQYF
18 TRBJ2-2 TRBD2 many TRBV12-3/TRBV12-4 TGTGCCAGCACCAAACAGATCGGACTAGCGGGGGTGACCGGGGAGCTGTTTTTT CASTKQIGLAGVTGELFF
16 TRBJ1-5 . many TRBV2 TGTGCCAGCAGTGACCCGGGAACCACCAGCAATCAGCCCCAGCATTTT CASSDPGTTSNQPQHF
17 TRBJ1-2 . many TRBV25-1 TGTGCCAGCAGTGAATTGGGGTCGGCGACAGGACTATATGGCTACACCTTC CASSELGSATGLYGYTF
16 TRBJ1-5 TRBD1 many TRBV2 TGTGCCAGCTCCGGGACAGGGACTTATAGCAATCAGCCCCAGCATTTT CASSGTGTYSNQPQHF